The 13 T cell receptor beta chains presented below share a single source sample, sequenced in a study of blood T cell repertoires in COVID-19. Clones were read by immunoSEQ multiplex PCR, and TCRdb kept only the in-frame ones, dropping some. In the table there are tens of thousands of clones, roughly nine tenths of which are singletons. Sequenced: peripheral blood. Receptors were obtained from a male donor with acute or convalescent COVID-19.

The chain couples TRBV27 to TRBJ2-7, with TRBD1 identical over 7 bases. The CDR3 runs 13 residues. Germline values: CDR1 MNHEY, CDR2 SMNVEV (reference sequence). The J segment lost 1 base and the V segment lost 7 bases, leaving 4 bases of the junction unmatched. The CDR3 spells CASTDRESYEQYF. The CDR3 coding sequence is TGTGCCAGCACCGACAGGGAATCCTACGAGCAGTACTTC.

The genes are TRBV18 and TRBJ1-1, with 7 bases aligning to TRBD1. In germline, CDR1 is KGHSH, CDR2 LQKENI. Trimming took 3 bases from V and 1 from J; bases not matched to a gene: 11. The CDR3 extends over 17 amino acids. The CDR3 protein is CASSPRGTGTENTEAFF. The CDR3 DNA reads TGTGCCAGCTCACCCCGCGGCACCGGGACAGAGAACACTGAAGCTTTCTTT. The full variable domain, with the rest looked up from reference TRBV18 and TRBJ1-1, is NAGVMQNPRHLVRRRGQEARLRCSPMKGHSHVYWYRQLPEEGLKFMVYLQKENIIDESGMPKERFSAEFPKEGPSILRIQQVVRGDSAAYFCASSPRGTGTENTEAFFGQGTRLTVV.

The genes are TRBV3-1 (or the pseudogene TRBV3-2) and TRBJ2-3; perhaps TRBD1 as D (5 bases). The CDR3 runs 14 residues. Trimming removed 4 bases at V and 1 base at J, with 9 bases between. Germline V lookup: CDR1 LGHDT, CDR2 YNNKEL (reference sequence). DNA of the CDR3: TGTGCCAGCAGCCTGTTGACAGGCACAGATACGCAGTATTTT. Protein product: CASSLLTGTDTQYF.

The chain links TRBV4-2 to TRBJ1-4; 10 nucleotides align to TRBD1. Losses at the gene ends were 3 bases for V and 8 bases for J; bases not matched to a gene: 6. Per germline, CDR1 LGHNA and CDR2 YNFKEQ. This CDR3 has 15 amino acids. The CDR3 region has the DNA TGTGCCAGCAGCCAGAAGGGGACAGGGGAAGAAAAACTGTTTTTT. It translates to CASSQKGTGEEKLFF.

This clone showed up just a few times. The chain is built from TRBV5-1 and TRBJ1-1, with D maybe TRBD1 (5 bases). CDR1 is SGHRS, CDR2 YFSETQ, per germline. V was shortened by 0 bases and J by 7 bases, with 19 bases between the two germline ends. The CDR3 loop spans 16 amino acids. The CDR3 loop reads CASSLAFEGGVDEAFF. The CDR3 DNA reads as TGCGCCAGCAGCTTGGCATTTGAGGGAGGGGTCGATGAAGCTTTCTTT.

V gene TRBV28 combines with J gene TRBJ2-5; D is uncertain. The V end was cut by 4 bases, the J end by 1 base, with 4 bases between. The CDR3 runs to 12 residues. CDR1 MDHEN and CDR2 SYDVKM come from the germline V gene. CDR3 coding DNA: TGTGCCAGCAGTTCCTTCCAAGAGACCCAGTACTTC. This gives the protein CASSSFQETQYF. The whole variable domain, filled in from reference TRBV28 and TRBJ2-5, reads DVKVTQSSRYLVKRTGEKVFLECVQDMDHENMFWYRQDPGLGLRLIYFSYDVKMKEKGDIPEGYSVSREKKERFSLILESASTNQTSMYLCASSSFQETQYFGPGTRLLVL.

The V call is TRBV5-4, the J call TRBJ1-2; 8 nucleotides agree with TRBD1. The germline CDR1 and CDR2 sequences are SGHNT and YYREEE (reference sequence). Trimming at V came to 5 bases and at J to 6 bases, leaving 9 bases not matched to a gene. The CDR3 totals 14 residues. The CDR3 nucleotides are TGTGCCAGCAGACCGCCGGACAGGGAAGATGGCTACACCTTC. Protein sequence: CASRPPDREDGYTF.

The J gene is TRBJ1-5, the V gene TRBV5-1, with D unresolved. The V gene lost 0 bases and the J gene lost 2 bases, with 12 bases spanning the gap. The CDR3 runs to 16 residues. Per germline, CDR1 SGHRS and CDR2 YFSETQ. DNA of the CDR3: TGCGCCAGCAGCTTGGACGGTCTATACGGCAATCAGCCCCAGCATTTT. This codes for CASSLDGLYGNQPQHF.

As concerns this clone: This same CDR3 is encoded by further DNA sequences in the sample. The rearrangement links TRBV19 to TRBJ2-3; D is perhaps TRBD1 (6 bases). Between the trimmed V and J ends, which lost 1 base and 2 bases, there was a span of 7 bases. This CDR3 is built from 14 residues. The germline V gene has CDR1 LNHDA and CDR2 SQIVND (reference sequence). The CDR3 is CASSIGGHTDTQYF. In DNA, the CDR3 is TGTGCCAGTAGTATAGGGGGGCACACAGATACGCAGTATTTT.

V usage is TRBV27 and J usage is TRBJ2-7; D is perhaps TRBD2 (6 bases). The CDR3 runs to 14 residues. The V gene lost 5 bases and the J gene lost 5 bases, with 16 bases spanning the gap. Germline loops: CDR1 MNHEY, CDR2 SMNVEV (reference sequence). The CDR3 region is CASSPRTGGHEQYF. In DNA form, the CDR3 reads TGTGCCAGCAGTCCCCGCACAGGAGGGCACGAGCAGTACTTC.

The chain combines TRBV15 with TRBJ1-1, with 8 bases matching TRBD1. The germline gives CDR1 LNHNV, CDR2 YYDKDF (reference sequence). Trimming at V came to 1 base and at J to 1 base, leaving 5 bases not matched to a gene. The CDR3 consists of 16 residues. The CDR3 nucleotides read TGTGCCACCAGCAGAGGGCACAGGGGGGGGAACACTGAAGCTTTCTTT. Protein: CATSRGHRGGNTEAFF.

This clone has a single count. The chain joins TRBV6-5 to TRBJ1-5; 9 bases map to TRBD1. The V gene end was trimmed by 10 bases and the J gene end by 4 bases; junction bases not matched to a gene: 5. There are 13 residues in the CDR3. Germline V gene sequence: CDR1 MNHEY, CDR2 SVGAGI. For the CDR3, the DNA is TGTGCCACCTACGGACAGGGGAATCAGCCCCAGCATTTT. Amino acids: CATYGQGNQPQHF.

V gene TRBV5-1 combines with J gene TRBJ2-3, with 9 bases identical to TRBD1. V trimming: 4 bases; J trimming: 4 bases; junction bases outside the gene matches: 16. The length of the CDR3 is 18 residues. CDR1 and CDR2 from the germline V gene are SGHRS and YFSETQ. The CDR3: CASSPGTGSPRRADTQYF. The CDR3 bases are TGCGCCAGCAGCCCAGGGACAGGGAGCCCGAGACGGGCAGATACGCAGTATTTT. Based on the CDR3 plus reference TRBV5-1 and TRBJ2-3, the full variable domain is KAGVTQTPRYLIKTRGQQVTLSCSPISGHRSVSWYQQTPGQGLQFLFEYFSETQRNKGNFPGRFSGRQFSNSRSEMNVSTLELGDSALYLCASSPGTGSPRRADTQYFGPGTRLTVL.